The clone carrying this T cell receptor (beta chain) was detected ten times or more. What it recognizes is unknown. MiXCR, run by TCRdb on the RT-PCR reads, gives a single entry per CDR3 protein. The profile covers over 750,000 distinct CDR3 sequences, with 21% appearing a single time and roughly a tenth taken by the ten largest. The sample comes from a study of response to subunit inactivated influenza vaccine. Study results and caveats: That few new T cells are recruited by each seasonal influenza vaccination was the authors' suggestion.

This CDR3 is built from 14 residues. Looked up from germline, CDR1 is SGHTA and CDR2 is FQGNSA. J gave up 0 bases and V 3 bases, and 1 base lay outside the gene matches. The specimen comprised PBMCs from blood, sampled about 5 days after vaccination. The receptor was isolated from a man aged 45 to 65 who received an inactivated influenza vaccine. V usage is TRBV7-2 and J usage is TRBJ2-7; 8 nucleotides agree with TRBD2. The CDR3 spells CASSFSGNSYEQYF. CDR3 in DNA: TGTGCCAGCAGCTTTAGCGGGAACTCCTACGAGCAGTACTTC.